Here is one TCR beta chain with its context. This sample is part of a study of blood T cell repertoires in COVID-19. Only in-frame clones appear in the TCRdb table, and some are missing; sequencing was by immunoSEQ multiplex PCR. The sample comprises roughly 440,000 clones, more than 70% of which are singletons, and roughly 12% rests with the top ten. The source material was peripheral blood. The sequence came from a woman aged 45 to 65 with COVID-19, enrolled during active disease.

DNA of the CDR3: TGTGCCAGCAGCTTAGAAGCGGGGCTGTACTTC. The encoded protein is CASSLEAGLYF. This chain uses TRBV11-2 with TRBJ2-5; 7 nucleotides agree with TRBD2. Germline trimming cut 0 bases from V and 13 bases from J; bases unmatched to any gene: 2. In germline, CDR1 is SGHAT, CDR2 FQNNGV. CDR3 length: 11 residues.